The clone carrying this T cell receptor beta chain has just a few counts. Each individual donor underwent a draw of ten milliliters of peripheral blood. Germline CDR1 SGDLS, CDR2 YYNGEE. The CDR3 totals 13 residues. V lost 4 bases and J lost 1, with 5 bases in between. The data belong to a study of blood T cells in healthy people across ages. In the study overall: There was about one barcoded beta molecule captured by template switching per two T cells.

It was with a sample-barcoded 5' primer and a J-beta primer mix that a second PCR of about 6 to 12 cycles was run. TCRdb itself ran the 5' RACE reads through MiXCR, one entry per CDR3 protein. The sample has about 510,000 distinct CDR3 sequences, about 29% seen once. Another study also made use of these data, one on T cells of mothers and their children. That source notes: The donors comprised five or six children and their three healthy Caucasian mothers. Related mother-child pairs showed slightly higher but non-significant overlap than unrelated pairs.

The J gene is TRBJ2-2, the V gene TRBV9; no firm D call. This receptor was taken from a boy aged 2 to 10 in good health. The sequencing sample was made of blood. CDR3 protein: CASSPKNTGELFF. CDR3 nucleotide sequence: TGTGCCAGCAGCCCAAAGAACACCGGGGAGCTGTTTTTT.